These 26 T cell receptor beta chains were all obtained from the same sample, sequenced in a study of cytomegalovirus exposure and HLA in healthy donors. PCR was performed using 60 Vbeta and 13 Jbeta primers. Here immunoSEQ multiplex PCR was the method, and the copy in TCRdb shows in-frame clones only, minus some. The specimen's table records roughly 100,000 clones. The material sequenced was PBMCs. The origin of the receptors is a man between 35 and 55 years old in good health and CMV-seronegative.

The rearrangement uses TRBV5-8 and TRBJ2-5, with 10 bases fitting TRBD1. Germline CDR1 is SGHTS and CDR2 is YDEGEE. V shed 3 bases and J 0 bases; nucleotides not matched to a gene: 2. This CDR3 is 15 amino acids long. Written as DNA, the CDR3 is TGTGCCAGCAGCTCGACAGGGGGCAACCAAGAGACCCAGTACTTC. This encodes CASSSTGGNQETQYF. The variable domain in full, with the rest retrieved from reference TRBV5-8 and TRBJ2-5, is EAGVTQSPTHLIKTRGQQATLRCSPISGHTSVYWYQQALGLGLQFLLWYDEGEERNRGNFPPRFSGRQFPNYSSELNVNALELEDSALYLCASSSTGGNQETQYFGPGTRLLVL.

In the case of this clone: Other DNA sequences within the sample encode an identical CDR3. The chain couples TRBV2 to TRBJ1-6; D unclear. V was shortened by 2 bases and J by 2 bases, with 4 bases between the two germline ends. The CDR3 sequence is 14 residues long. Germline CDR1 reads SNHLY; CDR2 reads FYNNEI. The CDR3 reads CASSESAYNSPLHF. CDR3 coding DNA: TGTGCCAGCAGTGAATCAGCCTATAATTCACCCCTCCACTTT.

This rearrangement joins TRBV28 to TRBJ2-3; possibly TRBD1 for D (5 bases). This CDR3 spans 14 amino acids. The V end was cut by 7 bases, the J end by 6 bases, with 17 bases between. From germline, CDR1 is MDHEN and CDR2 SYDVKM. CDR3 in amino acids: CASTFRTSLDTQYF. The DNA for the CDR3 is TGTGCCAGCACCTTCAGGACAAGCTTGGATACGCAGTATTTT.

The chain combines TRBV6-1 with TRBJ2-2; 7 nucleotides match TRBD2. Trimming at V came to 3 bases and at J to 9 bases, leaving 16 bases not matched to a gene. The CDR3 is 17 amino acids. Germline V gene lookup returns CDR1 MNHNS and CDR2 SASEGT. Here the CDR3 reads CASSDRDYRWEPRELFF. The CDR3, as DNA: TGTGCCAGCAGTGACCGGGACTATCGATGGGAGCCACGGGAGCTGTTTTTT.

The chain links TRBV29-1 to TRBJ1-2; D is perhaps TRBD1 (5 bases). Germline CDR1 is SQVTM and CDR2 is ANQGSEA. The CDR3 runs 13 residues. Trimming removed 4 bases from V and 3 bases from J, with 12 bases in between. The CDR3 spells CSVGRVQDYGYTF. The CDR3 region has the DNA TGCAGCGTTGGGAGGGTACAGGACTATGGCTACACCTTC.

The rearrangement joins TRBV19 to TRBJ2-1, with D possibly matching TRBD1 (6 bases). V was clipped by 10 bases and J by 4 bases, with 17 bases between them. CDR3 size: 14 residues. Looked up from germline, CDR1 is LNHDA and CDR2 is SQIVND (reference sequence). The CDR3 is CATNRQEPYNEQFF. DNA for the CDR3: TGTGCCACCAATAGACAGGAGCCTTACAATGAGCAGTTCTTC.

The V gene is TRBV11-2, the J gene TRBJ2-3; D gene uncertain. The ends were cut back, 5 bases at V and 6 bases at J, with 15 bases in the middle. The germline V gene has CDR1 SGHAT and CDR2 FQNNGV. The CDR3 spans 14 residues. The CDR3 reads CASSPHLRGDTQYF. CDR3 DNA: TGTGCCAGCAGCCCCCACTTAAGAGGTGATACGCAGTATTTT.

The V gene is TRBV5-6, the J gene TRBJ2-3, with 14 bases matching TRBD2. This CDR3 region has 18 residues. Germline CDR1 is SGHDT and CDR2 is YYEEEE. The J segment lost 3 bases and the V segment lost 3 bases, leaving 9 bases of the junction unmatched. The CDR3 bases are TGTGCCAGCAGCTCGACCGGGACTAGCGGGAGATGGACAGATACGCAGTATTTT. Encoded protein: CASSSTGTSGRWTDTQYF.

The rearrangement links TRBV28 to TRBJ1-2; 9 positions match TRBD1. V shed 2 bases and J 3 bases; nucleotides not matched to a gene: 1. The length of the CDR3 is 14 residues. From germline, CDR1 is MDHEN and CDR2 SYDVKM. CDR3 protein: CASSLDRGDYGYTF. The CDR3 coding sequence is TGTGCCAGCAGTTTAGACAGGGGGGACTATGGCTACACCTTC.

The V call is TRBV6-5, the J call TRBJ2-3; 10 bases align to TRBD2. Trimming removed 6 bases from V and 5 bases from J; junction bases left unmatched: 2. The CDR3 is 13 amino acids. Germline CDR1 reads MNHEY; CDR2 reads SVGAGI. The DNA of the CDR3 is TGTGCCAGCAGAGCTAGCGGGAGAGATACGCAGTATTTT. The encoded protein is CASRASGRDTQYF.

The rearrangement joins TRBV6-6 to TRBJ2-3, with D unresolved. The CDR3 totals 14 residues. V was trimmed by 5 bases and J by 1 base, leaving 10 bases between them. Germline CDR1 is MNHNY and CDR2 is SVGAGI (reference sequence). The CDR3 DNA follows: TGTGCCAGCAGTGCGTTGAGCCGCACAGATACGCAGTATTTT. It specifies CASSALSRTDTQYF.

The genes are TRBV28 and TRBJ2-3, with a weak D call TRBD2 (6 bases). The CDR3 contains 17 residues. The V gene lost 5 bases and the J gene lost 3 bases, with 21 bases spanning the gap. Germline V CDR1 and CDR2: MDHEN, SYDVKM. CDR3: CASSPILAGTNTDTQYF. DNA of the CDR3: TGTGCCAGCAGTCCAATCCTCGCGGGGACGAATACAGATACGCAGTATTTT.

The rearrangement uses TRBV9 and TRBJ2-1; 8 bases fit TRBD2. Unmatched junction bases numbered 13, after V lost 4 bases and J lost 7 bases. This CDR3 has 16 amino acids. Germline V gene lookup returns CDR1 SGDLS and CDR2 YYNGEE. The CDR3 DNA sequence: TGTGCCAGCAGCTTTAGCGGGGCCCTCCCGGGAAATGAGCAGTTCTTC. As protein: CASSFSGALPGNEQFF.

The chain uses TRBV4-3 and TRBJ1-2; D possibly corresponds to TRBD1 (6 bases). CDR1 and CDR2 from the germline V gene are LGHNA and YSLEER. The CDR3 totals 16 residues. V shed 4 bases and J shed 7 bases, with 22 bases lying between them. The CDR3 sequence: CASSLNRGGARSGYTF. Written as DNA, the CDR3 is TGCGCCAGCAGCCTCAATCGGGGGGGGGCGCGGTCTGGCTACACCTTC.

The V call is TRBV12-5, the J call TRBJ1-1, with TRBD1 identical over 10 bases. Germline values: CDR1 LGHNT, CDR2 FRNRAP. The CDR3 runs 14 residues. The trim removed 6 bases at V and 5 bases at J, leaving 6 bases unmatched. The CDR3 DNA is TGTGCTAGTGGGGAAGGGACAGGGGATACTGAAGCTTTCTTT. Protein sequence: CASGEGTGDTEAFF.

The chain has TRBV19 and TRBJ2-1; 9 bases map to TRBD2. CDR3 length equals 15 residues. The V gene end was trimmed by 7 bases and the J gene end by 0 bases; junction bases not matched to a gene: 4. CDR1 and CDR2 (germline): LNHDA, SQIVND (reference sequence). CDR3: CASMAGGPSYNEQFF. Here the CDR3 DNA reads TGTGCCAGTATGGCGGGAGGGCCCTCCTACAATGAGCAGTTCTTC.

J is TRBJ1-6 and V is TRBV4-3; D unresolved. The germline V and J ends were trimmed by 0 bases and 6 bases, with 15 bases remaining between them. There are 17 residues in the CDR3. CDR1 is LGHNA, CDR2 YSLEER, per germline. The CDR3 here is CASSQDSAGHGNSPLHF. CDR3 in DNA: TGCGCCAGCAGCCAAGACTCGGCAGGCCATGGTAATTCACCCCTCCACTTT.

The chain joins TRBV10-3 to TRBJ1-2; TRBD1 is a possible D gene (5 bases). The V gene lost 0 bases and the J gene lost 8 bases, with 10 bases spanning the gap. The CDR3 contains 13 residues. Germline CDR1 is ENHRY and CDR2 is SYGVKD. The CDR3 nucleotides are TGTGCCATCAGTGAGTCCCAGGGTTTCGGCTACACCTTC. Its translation is CAISESQGFGYTF.

The V gene is TRBV5-1, the J gene TRBJ1-2; 7 bases fit TRBD1. J lost 1 base, V lost 2 bases, and 8 bases had no gene match. The CDR3 is 16 residues long. Germline values: CDR1 SGHRS, CDR2 YFSETQ. The CDR3 region has the DNA TGCGCCAGCAGCTTATCCGGGACAGCGAATAACTATGGCTACACCTTC. Translation gives CASSLSGTANNYGYTF. The entire variable domain, with the rest obtained from reference TRBV5-1 and TRBJ1-2, is as follows: KAGVTQTPRYLIKTRGQQVTLSCSPISGHRSVSWYQQTPGQGLQFLFEYFSETQRNKGNFPGRFSGRQFSNSRSEMNVSTLELGDSALYLCASSLSGTANNYGYTFGSGTRLTVV.

This chain joins TRBV7-8 and TRBJ1-5; weak D call: TRBD1 (5 bases). The CDR3 spans 17 residues. Looked up from germline, CDR1 is SGHVS and CDR2 is FQNEAQ. Trimming pared 3 bases from V and 2 bases from J, leaving 17 bases between. DNA for the CDR3: TGTGCCAGCAGCTTGGCCGCGGTCCCCAGGGGCAATCAGCCCCAGCATTTT. Its translation is CASSLAAVPRGNQPQHF.

The chain combines TRBV9 with TRBJ2-3; maybe TRBD2 (5 bases). The CDR3 length is 16 residues. Germline V lookup: CDR1 SGDLS, CDR2 YYNGEE. V shed 2 bases and J shed 0 bases, with 13 bases lying between them. Written as DNA, the CDR3 is TGTGCCAGCAGCGTCCGGGGATTTCCTAGCACAGATACGCAGTATTTT. It yields the protein CASSVRGFPSTDTQYF.

The chain joins TRBV28 to TRBJ1-2, with 9 bases matching TRBD1. The CDR3 consists of 13 residues. The germline gives CDR1 MDHEN, CDR2 SYDVKM. The junction had 5 bases not matched to a gene; V was cut back by 4 bases and J by 8 bases. The DNA of the CDR3 is TGTGCCAGCAGTTCCGGGACAGGGAGCGGCTACACCTTC. Translation gives CASSSGTGSGYTF.

The V and J genes are TRBV6-1 and TRBJ2-2, with 11 bases that match TRBD1. With V trimmed by 0 bases and J by 7 bases, 7 bases remained unmatched. Germline CDR1 reads MNHNS; CDR2 reads SASEGT. The CDR3 is 17 residues long. CDR3 region: CASSEARGQGEGGELFF. The CDR3 nucleotides read TGTGCCAGCAGTGAAGCTAGGGGACAGGGGGAAGGCGGGGAGCTGTTTTTT.

The DNA of the CDR3 is TGTGCCAGCAGCTTGGGGGGCTCGGATTATGGCTACACCTTC. Its translation is CASSLGGSDYGYTF. This chain connects TRBV5-6 to TRBJ1-2; perhaps TRBD1 as D (5 bases). CDR1 and CDR2 (germline): SGHDT, YYEEEE. The length of the CDR3 is 14 residues. The V end was cut by 0 bases, the J end by 5 bases, with 11 bases between.

In DNA form, the CDR3 reads TGTGCCAGCAGCTTCAACCCCTCAGGGGCAGGGGCTGGCTACACCTTC. This sequence encodes CASSFNPSGAGAGYTF. The V and J genes are TRBV5-6 and TRBJ1-2, with D maybe TRBD1 (6 bases). Germline CDR1 SGHDT, CDR2 YYEEEE. Trimming pared 2 bases from V and 7 bases from J, leaving 21 bases between. This CDR3 is 16 amino acids long.

This chain connects TRBV19 to TRBJ2-3, with 9 bases identical to TRBD1. CDR1 and CDR2 from the germline V gene are LNHDA and SQIVND (reference sequence). V shed 6 bases, J shed 6 bases, and the junction held 7 bases outside the gene matches. The CDR3 totals 14 residues. The CDR3 nucleotides read TGTGCCAGTAGGGGGACAGGGAAATGGGATACGCAGTATTTT. Encoded protein: CASRGTGKWDTQYF. The complete variable domain, with remaining parts taken from reference TRBV19 and TRBJ2-3, reads DGGITQSPKYLFRKEGQNVTLSCEQNLNHDAMYWYRQDPGQGLRLIYYSQIVNDFQKGDIAEGYSVSREKKESFPLTVTSAQKNPTAFYLCASRGTGKWDTQYFGPGTRLTVL.